Shown below are 2 T cell receptor beta chains from a single sample sequenced in a study of cytomegalovirus exposure and HLA in healthy donors. Vbeta (60) and Jbeta (13) primers were used in the PCR. Data came from immunoSEQ multiplex PCR; TCRdb stores just in-frame clones and leaves some out. The table lists some 160,000 clones, more than 75% of them singletons, with roughly 2.5% in the top ten. Input material: PBMCs. All receptors derive from a man aged 25-40 years in good health and CMV-seropositive.

V is TRBV5-5 and J is TRBJ1-1; 8 bases agree with TRBD1. The CDR3 runs to 15 residues. The V gene's germline CDR1 is SGHKS and CDR2 YYEKEE (reference sequence). After removal of 3 bases from V and 4 bases from J, the junction contained 8 bases not matched to a gene. For the CDR3, the DNA is TGTGCCAGCAGCTCACTGACAGGGGTGATCACTGAAGCTTTCTTT. The encoded protein is CASSSLTGVITEAFF.

The V and J genes are TRBV15 and TRBJ1-2; D unclear. Germline V gives CDR1 LNHNV, CDR2 YYDKDF (reference sequence). Trimming removed 3 bases at V and 1 base at J, with 3 bases between. The CDR3 runs to 12 residues. The CDR3 protein is CATSSVNYGYTF. In DNA, the CDR3 is TGTGCCACCAGCAGCGTTAACTATGGCTACACCTTC.